Listed here is a single T cell receptor (beta chain). The table came from immunoSEQ multiplex PCR; TCRdb's copy has only in-frame clones and leaves some out. This table has more than 200,000 clones, 86% appearing once. J gave up 5 bases and V 2 bases, and 5 bases lay outside the gene matches. The CDR3 covers 15 residues. Germline lookup yields CDR1 SGHRS and CDR2 YFSETQ. This sample was included in a study of blood T cell repertoires in COVID-19. In the study overall: Italy, Spain and the United States were the sources of the convalescent and acute COVID-19 samples.

This clonotype originated in a woman in her fifties or sixties with COVID-19, enrolled during active disease. Source material: peripheral blood. The rearrangement links TRBV5-1 to TRBJ2-3; 10 positions agree with TRBD2. This chain's CDR3 is CASSFISGGKDTQYF. For the CDR3, the DNA is TGCGCCAGCAGCTTTATTAGCGGGGGGAAAGATACGCAGTATTTT.